Below, 32 T cell receptor beta chains from the same sample are listed, as sequenced in a study of blood T cells in healthy people across ages. It was with a sample-barcoded 5' primer and a J-beta primer mix that a second PCR of roughly 6 to 12 cycles was run. TCRdb re-analysed the 5' RACE reads in MiXCR, keeping a single row per CDR3 protein. The data show 980,000 or so distinct CDR3 sequences, with 45% to 50% seen just once and 10% to 15% held by the top ten. The source material was blood. Receptors originate from a man aged 30 to 45 in good health.

This clonotype was seen more than once but under ten times. The CDR3 loop reads CASSLGRGGLAYEQYF. The DNA of the CDR3 is TGCGCCAGCAGCTTGGGAAGAGGGGGCTTGGCCTACGAGCAGTACTTC. The genes are TRBV5-1 and TRBJ2-7; 7 bases fit TRBD1. From germline, CDR1 is SGHRS and CDR2 YFSETQ. The CDR3 extends over 16 amino acids. V lost 0 bases to trimming and J lost 2 bases; unmatched junction nucleotides: 8.

The chain links TRBV5-1 to TRBJ2-7, with 7 nucleotides matching TRBD2. Losses at the gene ends were 7 bases for V and 0 bases for J; bases not matched to a gene: 16. The CDR3 extends over 17 amino acids. CDR1 is SGHRS and CDR2 is YFSETQ in the germline V gene. CDR3 coding DNA: TGCGCCAGCGCCGAAAGGACTAGTAGCCTTGGCTCCTACGAGCAGTACTTC. Protein: CASAERTSSLGSYEQYF.

For this clonotype: A read error may be the cause here, since a much bigger clone is one base away. The genes are TRBV5-1 and TRBJ2-3; D tentatively reads TRBD1 or TRBD2 (5 bases each). V lost 4 bases to trimming and J lost 3 bases, with 24 bases between them. The CDR3 has 18 amino acids. Germline loops: CDR1 SGHRS, CDR2 YFSETQ. The CDR3 DNA reads as TGCGCCAGCAGCATCGGGGCATTGCTTCGGAGAGAGACAGATACGCAGTATTTT. Translating gives CASSIGALLRRETDTQYF.

The chain carries TRBV3-1 and TRBJ2-3, with D tentatively TRBD1 (5 bases). Germline assignment: CDR1 LGHDT and CDR2 YNNKEL (reference sequence). Trimming removed 3 bases at V and 1 base at J, with 20 bases between. The CDR3 length is 18 residues. The chain's CDR3 is CASSHGLGRTKGTDTQYF. The CDR3 DNA reads as TGTGCCAGCAGCCACGGTTTAGGTAGGACAAAGGGCACAGATACGCAGTATTTT.

This clonotype has just a few counts. V usage is TRBV11-2 and J usage is TRBJ2-3, with 7 bases that match TRBD2. The germline V gene encodes CDR1 SGHAT and CDR2 FQNNGV. This CDR3 is built from 15 residues. The V segment lost 5 bases and the J segment 4 bases; nucleotides outside the gene matches: 9. The CDR3 sequence: CASSRQRGGADTQYF. The CDR3 bases are TGTGCCAGCAGCCGGCAGCGGGGAGGCGCAGATACGCAGTATTTT.

The chain joins TRBV7-3 to TRBJ2-1; the D gene could be TRBD1 or TRBD2 (5 bases each). The CDR3 is 15 residues long. Trimming took off 4 bases at V and 4 bases at J, with 14 bases between the two ends. CDR1 is SGHTA, CDR2 FQGTGA, per germline. The CDR3 DNA reads as TGTGCCAGCAGCTCCCGGGACGGAGGATACAATGAGCAGTTCTTC. As protein: CASSSRDGGYNEQFF.

This clonotype appeared a few times. This chain joins TRBV3-1 and TRBJ2-3; no reliable D call. Germline loops: CDR1 LGHDT, CDR2 YNNKEL (reference sequence). CDR3 length: 12 residues. Trimming stripped 6 bases from V and 6 bases from J, with 10 bases between. In DNA form, the CDR3 reads TGTGCCAGCAGTCAGACACGCGATACGCAGTATTTT. It specifies CASSQTRDTQYF.

V and J are TRBV6-6 and TRBJ2-6, with D possibly matching TRBD1 (5 bases). V was cut by 6 bases and J by 0 bases, with 12 bases left in between. Germline V gene lookup returns CDR1 MNHNY and CDR2 SVGAGI (reference sequence). This CDR3 contains 16 residues. CDR3 protein: CASRTQGGSGANVLTF. DNA for the CDR3: TGTGCCAGCAGGACTCAGGGTGGCTCTGGGGCCAACGTCCTGACTTTC.

The chain is built from TRBV7-9 and TRBJ2-3; D tentatively reads TRBD1 or TRBD2 (5 bases each). V gave up 7 bases and J gave up 3 bases, with 14 bases separating them. Germline V CDR1 and CDR2: SEHNR, FQNEAQ (reference sequence). This CDR3 has 14 amino acids. The CDR3 DNA follows: TGTGCCAGCAATAAGGGGACGGAAACAGATACGCAGTATTTT. The encoded protein is CASNKGTETDTQYF.

V gene TRBV7-2 combines with J gene TRBJ1-1; TRBD1 might be the D (5 bases). Trimming pared 5 bases from V and 11 bases from J, leaving 12 bases between. This CDR3 contains 11 residues. Germline CDR1 SGHTA, CDR2 FQGNSA. CDR3: CASSGLGAAFF. In DNA, the CDR3 is TGTGCCAGCAGCGGCCTCGGGGCTGCTTTCTTT.

V usage is TRBV6-5 and J usage is TRBJ1-5; D uncertain. The CDR3 has 15 amino acids. The germline CDR1 and CDR2 sequences are MNHEY and SVGAGI. V lost 6 bases and J lost 0, with 12 bases in between. The CDR3, as DNA: TGTGCCAGCAGCCTCCGCCCGTATAGCAATCAGCCCCAGCATTTT. Protein product: CASSLRPYSNQPQHF.

For this clonotype: Being one base from a much bigger clone, this may be a read error. The chain couples TRBV3-1 to TRBJ2-7; TRBD1 aligns across 9 bases. CDR3 length: 13 residues. Germline V gives CDR1 LGHDT, CDR2 YNNKEL (reference sequence). The CDR3 coding sequence is TGTGCCAGCAGCCGGGACAGGGACTACGGGCAGTACTTC. Protein product: CASSRDRDYGQYF.

The gene calls are TRBV29-1 and TRBJ2-4, with 10 bases fitting TRBD1. Matching the DNA end better, TRBJ2-7 makes the J call doubtful. The V gene's germline CDR1 is SQVTM and CDR2 ANQGSEA. CDR3 length: 13 residues. The CDR3 bases are TGCAGCGTTAGACAGGGGGCTACCTACGAGCAGTACTTC. The encoded protein is CSVRQGATYEQYF.

The genes are TRBV4-1 and TRBJ2-4; maybe TRBD2 (6 bases). The germline V gene encodes CDR1 MGHRA and CDR2 YSYEKL. Between the trimmed V and J ends, which lost 0 bases and 2 bases, there was a span of 11 bases. The CDR3 is made up of 16 amino acids. CDR3 region: CASSQDVGGTKNIQYF. CDR3 sequence (DNA): TGCGCCAGCAGCCAAGACGTCGGGGGTACCAAAAACATTCAGTACTTC.

The J gene is TRBJ2-5, the V gene TRBV4-1; D might be TRBD2 (5 bases). The last part of the DNA fits TRBJ2-7 better; the J call may be wrong. The CDR3 length is 16 residues. The germline CDR1 and CDR2 sequences are MGHRA and YSYEKL. The CDR3 sequence is CASSREELVGGDEQYF. Here the CDR3 DNA reads TGCGCCAGCAGCCGGGAAGAACTAGTTGGAGGCGACGAGCAGTACTTC.

This clonotype has more than one count but fewer than ten. V is TRBV7-2 and J is TRBJ1-5; D ambiguous. Germline CDR1 and CDR2: SGHTA and FQGNSA. The V gene lost 5 bases and the J gene lost 3 bases, with 8 bases spanning the gap. This CDR3 has 13 amino acids. In DNA, the CDR3 is TGTGCCAGCAGCGTGGGTATCAATCAGCCCCAGCATTTT. It specifies CASSVGINQPQHF.

This clonotype was found a few times. The gene calls are TRBV27 and TRBJ2-7; possibly TRBD2 for D (5 bases). The CDR3 is 12 residues long. The V gene's germline CDR1 is MNHEY and CDR2 SMNVEV (reference sequence). The germline V and J ends were trimmed by 11 bases and 2 bases, with 13 bases remaining between them. In DNA, the CDR3 is TGTGCCTCGATGGGAGTAGCCTACGAGCAGTACTTC. The encoded protein is CASMGVAYEQYF.

This chain uses TRBV7-9 with TRBJ1-6, with 9 bases lining up with TRBD1. CDR1 is SEHNR, CDR2 FQNEAQ, per germline (reference sequence). The CDR3 spans 16 residues. V lost 2 bases, J lost 7 bases, and 6 bases stayed unmatched. The CDR3: CASSLSAGTGNSPLHF. CDR3 nucleotides: TGTGCCAGCAGCTTATCGGCAGGGACAGGGAATTCACCCCTCCACTTT.

This clonotype was detected a few times. The gene calls are TRBV3-1 and TRBJ2-3, with TRBD2 as a possible D gene (5 bases). V was shortened by 8 bases and J by 4 bases, with 13 bases between the two germline ends. Germline V lookup: CDR1 LGHDT, CDR2 YNNKEL (reference sequence). CDR3 size: 13 residues. The CDR3 DNA reads TGTGCCAGCTCCATGAAGGGAGCAGATACGCAGTATTTT. Encoded protein: CASSMKGADTQYF.

This clonotype turned up a few times. V and J are TRBV2 and TRBJ1-1; 7 nucleotides align to TRBD1. Germline-derived CDR1 and CDR2 are SNHLY and FYNNEI. This CDR3 comprises 14 residues. V lost 6 bases, J lost 0 bases, and 4 bases stayed unmatched. The CDR3 here is CASSVQGMNTEAFF. CDR3 nucleotides: TGTGCCAGCAGCGTACAGGGGATGAACACTGAAGCTTTCTTT.

The chain combines TRBV29-1 with TRBJ2-5, with 8 bases matching TRBD1. Germline values: CDR1 SQVTM, CDR2 ANQGSEA. The CDR3 spans 12 residues. V dropped 6 bases and J dropped 5; count of bases not matched to a gene: 5. CDR3: CSVGQGSETQYF. CDR3 bases: TGCAGCGTAGGACAGGGATCGGAGACCCAGTACTTC.

Many counts were recorded for this clonotype. The chain employs TRBV28 and TRBJ2-3; 7 bases match TRBD1. The CDR3 consists of 16 residues. Germline V lookup: CDR1 MDHEN, CDR2 SYDVKM. The ends lost 5 bases at V and 3 bases at J; junction bases unmatched: 11. The CDR3 spells CASSPKTGWGTDTQYF. DNA of the CDR3: TGTGCCAGCAGTCCGAAGACAGGGTGGGGTACAGATACGCAGTATTTT.

This chain uses TRBV12-3 or TRBV12-4 with TRBJ1-2, with 10 positions matching TRBD1. This CDR3 has 15 residues. Trimming removed 6 bases from V and 5 bases from J; junction bases left unmatched: 9. This CDR3 reads CASSSGTGARYGYTF. In nucleotides, the CDR3 is TGTGCCAGCAGCTCCGGGACAGGGGCTCGTTATGGCTACACCTTC.

The V and J genes are TRBV9 and TRBJ1-6; D gene uncertain. The CDR3 is 13 residues long. Germline CDR1 and CDR2: SGDLS and YYNGEE. V gave up 4 bases and J gave up 11 bases, with 13 bases separating them. The CDR3 DNA reads as TGTGCCAGCAGCAAGGCAGCCGGCACACCCCTCCACTTT. Protein: CASSKAAGTPLHF.

This chain joins TRBV29-1 and TRBJ2-7, with unresolved D. V was pared by 4 bases and J by 7 bases, with 11 bases between. The germline CDR1 and CDR2 sequences are SQVTM and ANQGSEA. The CDR3 is 11 residues long. CDR3 sequence (DNA): TGCAGCGTTGTTCAAGGGCTGGAGCAGTACTTC. This sequence encodes CSVVQGLEQYF.

This clonotype was observed a handful of times. J is TRBJ2-7 and V is TRBV5-6; weak D call: TRBD1 (5 bases). The germline V and J ends were trimmed by 5 bases and 2 bases, with 11 bases remaining between them. The CDR3 is 13 residues long. The V gene's germline CDR1 is SGHDT and CDR2 YYEEEE. The CDR3: CASSFLDTYEQYF. The CDR3 DNA is TGTGCCAGCAGTTTTTTGGACACCTACGAGCAGTACTTC.

The sample holds one count of this clonotype. A single base separates this from a much larger clone, so it may be a read error. The V gene is TRBV18, the J gene TRBJ2-5; D remains unclear. There are 15 residues in the CDR3. Germline V gene sequence: CDR1 KGHSH, CDR2 LQKENI. The CDR3 here is CASSPGIRREEAQYF. CDR3 nucleotides: TGTGCCAGCTCACCTGGAATTCGCAGAGAAGAGGCCCAGTACTTC.

This clonotype was seen a few times. V and J are TRBV5-1 and TRBJ2-3; D is uncertain. This CDR3 has 14 amino acids. Germline V gene lookup returns CDR1 SGHRS and CDR2 YFSETQ. The ends were cut back, 0 bases at V and 4 bases at J, with 9 bases in the middle. CDR3 region: CASSLVGASDTQYF. The CDR3 coding sequence is TGCGCCAGCAGCTTGGTTGGTGCGTCAGATACGCAGTATTTT.

V and J are TRBV3-1 and TRBJ1-5; no definite D call. Germline-derived CDR1 and CDR2 are LGHDT and YNNKEL (reference sequence). The V and J ends lost 1 base and 3 bases respectively, with 7 bases between them. This CDR3 is 14 amino acids long. This chain's CDR3 is CASSQGRTNQPQHF. CDR3 nucleotide sequence: TGTGCCAGCAGCCAAGGGAGGACCAATCAGCCCCAGCATTTT.

This rearrangement joins TRBV29-1 to TRBJ1-2, with D hard to call. V was clipped by 4 bases and J by 3 bases, with 9 bases between them. Germline CDR1 is SQVTM and CDR2 is ANQGSEA. This CDR3 comprises 12 residues. CDR3 amino acids: CSVATSDYGYTF. The CDR3 DNA reads as TGCAGCGTTGCGACTAGTGACTATGGCTACACCTTC. Based on the CDR3 plus reference TRBV29-1 and TRBJ1-2, the full variable domain is SAVISQKPSRDICQRGTSLTIQCQVDSQVTMMFWYRQQPGQSLTLIATANQGSEATYESGFVIDKFPISRPNLTFSTLTVSNMSPEDSSIYLCSVATSDYGYTFGSGTRLTVV.

The chain uses TRBV6-2 or TRBV6-3 and TRBJ2-6; D is unclear. V was trimmed by 0 bases and J by 0 bases, leaving 9 bases between them. CDR1 is MNHEY, CDR2 SVGEGT, per germline. This CDR3 has 17 amino acids. CDR3 nucleotide sequence: TGTGCCAGCAGTTACTCAGGATTCTCCTCTGGGGCCAACGTCCTGACTTTC. Protein: CASSYSGFSSGANVLTF.

This clonotype appeared a single time. The chain uses TRBV28 and TRBJ2-5; D remains unclear. The CDR3 is 14 amino acids. Per germline, CDR1 MDHEN and CDR2 SYDVKM. V shed 3 bases and J shed 0 bases, with 8 bases lying between them. The CDR3 loop is CASSFPQYQETQYF. Here the CDR3 DNA reads TGTGCCAGCAGTTTCCCACAGTACCAAGAGACCCAGTACTTC.